Listed below are T cell receptor beta chains from one sample, sequenced in a study of cytomegalovirus exposure and HLA in healthy donors. Profiled with immunoSEQ multiplex PCR; TCRdb holds only in-frame clones, not every one. Of around 130,000 clones listed, under 90% are singletons. Sequencing was performed on PBMCs. The receptors stem from a woman in her thirties in good health and CMV-seronegative. Both conserved end residues are part of each CDR3. Each record gives: clone size, J gene, V gene, D gene, CDR3 protein, CDR3 DNA. D genes are given only for firm matches. A row's size may be missing; if present it is once, few, many or a size class.

NA TRBJ2-7 TRBV7-2 TRBD1 CASSRTGPSYEQYF TGTGCCAGCAGCCGGACAGGGCCCTCCTACGAGCAGTACTTC
NA TRBJ2-6 TRBV29-1 NA CSATGQAGANVLTF TGCAGCGCAACAGGGCAGGCTGGGGCCAACGTCCTGACTTTC
few TRBJ1-1 TRBV7-9 TRBD1 CASNRDREAFF TGTGCCAGCAACCGGGACAGAGAAGCTTTCTTT
NA TRBJ1-1 TRBV5-1 TRBD1 CASSEGTGVATEAFF TGCGCCAGCAGCGAAGGGACAGGGGTGGCCACTGAAGCTTTCTTT
NA TRBJ2-2 TRBV5-4 NA CASSVIGPSTGELFF TGTGCCAGCAGCGTAATTGGGCCCTCCACCGGGGAGCTGTTTTTT
NA TRBJ1-2 TRBV30 NA CAWQGVVRSGYTF TGTGCCTGGCAAGGGGTCGTCAGGAGTGGCTACACCTTC
once TRBJ2-1 TRBV2 NA CASRGTRAGAPYNEQFF TGTGCCAGCAGAGGTACTCGCGCGGGGGCTCCCTACAATGAGCAGTTCTTC
NA TRBJ2-3 TRBV10-1 TRBD2 CASSATLAGGPDTQYF TGCGCCAGCAGCGCTACCCTAGCGGGGGGGCCAGATACGCAGTATTTT
once TRBJ2-3 TRBV20-1 NA CSAGTADTQYF TGCAGTGCTGGTACGGCAGATACGCAGTATTTT
NA TRBJ1-5 TRBV2 NA CASSAEGGRYQPQHF TGTGCCAGCAGTGCCGAAGGGGGTAGATATCAGCCCCAGCATTTT
NA TRBJ1-1 TRBV30 NA CAWIRRVLGTEAFF TGTGCCTGGATTAGGCGGGTCCTGGGCACTGAAGCTTTCTTT
NA TRBJ1-2 TRBV7-9 TRBD1 CASSWGDRALYGYTF TGTGCCAGCAGCTGGGGGGACAGGGCCCTCTATGGCTACACCTTC
NA TRBJ2-2 TRBV30 NA CAFEADSNTGELFF TGTGCCTTCGAGGCTGATTCGAACACCGGGGAGCTGTTTTTT